Each of the 17 T cell receptor beta chains below was sequenced from the same sample in a study of memory CD4+ T cells and cytomegalovirus serostatus. Generated by immunoSEQ multiplex PCR, the TCRdb table keeps only in-frame clones and is missing some. The table has tens of thousands of clones, roughly 84% seen once; the top ten hold just under 0.5%. Single viable CD3+CD4+CD8-CD45RO+ cells were sorted as the memory CD4+ T cells. Sequencing was performed on memory CD4+ T cells from blood. These receptors came from an adult in good health and CMV-seronegative. Some clones in this sample may be carry-over from other donors' samples.

V usage is TRBV7-9 and J usage is TRBJ1-1; TRBD1 agrees at 7 bases. Germline V gene data show CDR1 as SEHNR and CDR2 as FQNEAQ (reference sequence). Losses at the gene ends were 6 bases for V and 10 bases for J; bases not matched to a gene: 5. There are 11 residues in the CDR3. As DNA, the CDR3 is TGTGCCAGCAGTCTAACAGGGGCAGCTTTCTTT. It codes for CASSLTGAAFF.

In DNA, the CDR3 is TGTGCCAGCAGTCCGACTCGAAGATCCTACAATGAGCAGTTCTTC. This gives the protein CASSPTRRSYNEQFF. The rearrangement joins TRBV6-5 to TRBJ2-1, with D hard to call. V lost 5 bases, J lost 1 base, and 12 bases lay in between. Germline V lookup: CDR1 MNHEY, CDR2 SVGAGI. The CDR3 runs to 15 residues.

The chain combines TRBV20-1 with TRBJ1-2; a possible D gene is TRBD1 (5 bases). This CDR3 is 11 amino acids long. CDR1 is DFQATT and CDR2 is SNEGSKA in the germline V gene (reference sequence). The germline V and J ends were trimmed by 8 bases and 5 bases, with 12 bases remaining between them. CDR3: CSMWQGYGYTF. The CDR3, as DNA: TGCAGTATGTGGCAGGGTTATGGCTACACCTTC.

The chain employs TRBV9 and TRBJ2-1; 9 bases align to TRBD2. The germline CDR1 and CDR2 sequences are SGDLS and YYNGEE. The CDR3 extends over 17 amino acids. The V segment lost 0 bases and the J segment 6 bases; nucleotides outside the gene matches: 10. The CDR3 sequence: CASSVGLAGNLLNEQFF. The CDR3 DNA reads TGTGCCAGCAGCGTAGGTCTAGCGGGAAATTTACTCAATGAGCAGTTCTTC.

DNA of the CDR3: TGTGCCAGCAGCCGCGGGACTACCCATCAAGAGACCCAGTACTTC. This translates into CASSRGTTHQETQYF. The V gene is TRBV6-6, the J gene TRBJ2-5; 7 bases agree with TRBD2. The J segment lost 2 bases and the V segment lost 6 bases, leaving 9 bases of the junction unmatched. CDR3 length: 15 residues. CDR1 is MNHNY, CDR2 SVGAGI, per germline (reference sequence).

This clone was observed a single time. The chain couples TRBV11-2 to TRBJ1-4, with 7 bases matching TRBD1. The germline CDR1 and CDR2 sequences are SGHAT and FQNNGV. V shed 5 bases, J shed 4 bases, and the junction held 10 bases outside the gene matches. The CDR3 consists of 16 residues. The CDR3 region has the DNA TGTGCCAGCAGCCCCAACCGGGACAGAGATAATGAAAAACTGTTTTTT. Translation gives CASSPNRDRDNEKLFF.

The gene calls are TRBV6-4 and TRBJ1-5; D is unresolved. Germline CDR1 is MRHNA and CDR2 is SNTAGT. V shed 7 bases and J shed 3 bases, with 13 bases lying between them. The CDR3 spans 14 residues. As DNA, the CDR3 is TGTGCCAGCACGCCAAAGCCCAACAATCAGCCCCAGCATTTT. This codes for CASTPKPNNQPQHF.

V gene TRBV28 combines with J gene TRBJ1-1; D is perhaps TRBD1 (6 bases). Germline CDR1 reads MDHEN; CDR2 reads SYDVKM. The CDR3 spans 13 residues. V gave up 6 bases and J gave up 11 bases, with 19 bases separating them. The CDR3 sequence: CASRGTDRFLAFF. The CDR3 bases are TGTGCCAGCAGGGGGACCGACAGGTTTTTGGCTTTCTTT. The variable domain in full, with the rest retrieved from reference TRBV28 and TRBJ1-1, is DVKVTQSSRYLVKRTGEKVFLECVQDMDHENMFWYRQDPGLGLRLIYFSYDVKMKEKGDIPEGYSVSREKKERFSLILESASTNQTSMYLCASRGTDRFLAFFGQGTRLTVV.

This chain connects TRBV27 to TRBJ1-6; D is uncertain. Germline-derived CDR1 and CDR2 are MNHEY and SMNVEV (reference sequence). The V and J ends lost 1 base and 7 bases respectively, with 11 bases between them. This CDR3 has 15 amino acids. DNA of the CDR3: TGTGCCAGCAGTTTATATTCTGCCGCCAATTCACCCCTCCACTTT. Translation: CASSLYSAANSPLHF.

The chain links TRBV5-4 to TRBJ1-4; no reliable D call. V lost 4 bases, J lost 7 bases, and 17 bases lay in between. Looked up from germline, CDR1 is SGHNT and CDR2 is YYREEE (reference sequence). The length of the CDR3 is 15 residues. The CDR3 DNA follows: TGTGCCAGCAGCAGCGGTAGGCAGTCGTCTGAAAAACTGTTTTTT. Its protein product is CASSSGRQSSEKLFF.

This clone was found once. The chain has TRBV6-6 and TRBJ2-1, with 11 bases matching TRBD2. The CDR3 has 15 residues. J was trimmed by 6 bases and V by 5 bases; bases with no gene match: 6. CDR1 is MNHNY, CDR2 SVGAGI, per germline (reference sequence). The CDR3, as DNA: TGTGCCAGCAGTCAACTAGCGGGAGTCCGCAATGAGCAGTTCTTC. It translates to CASSQLAGVRNEQFF.

The V gene is TRBV2, the J gene TRBJ2-3; 14 bases agree with TRBD2. The length of the CDR3 is 15 residues. J gave up 5 bases and V 10 bases, and 8 bases lay outside the gene matches. CDR1 SNHLY and CDR2 FYNNEI come from the germline V gene. CDR3 loop: CATASGLAGGDTQYF. The CDR3 coding sequence is TGTGCCACAGCCAGCGGACTAGCGGGAGGAGATACGCAGTATTTT. The variable domain in full, with the rest retrieved from reference TRBV2 and TRBJ2-3, is EPEVTQTPSHQVTQMGQEVILRCVPISNHLYFYWYRQILGQKVEFLVSFYNNEISEKSEIFDDQFSVERPDGSNFTLKIRSTKLEDSAMYFCATASGLAGGDTQYFGPGTRLTVL.

This clone was seen more than once but under ten times. A junction boundary mismatches the germline segment, possibly from a read error. The rearrangement links TRBV4-3 to TRBJ1-5; 7 positions match TRBD1. Germline lookup yields CDR1 LGHNA and CDR2 YSLEER. The CDR3 extends over 14 amino acids. The CDR3 loop is CASKGDRDNRPQHF. CDR3 nucleotide sequence: TGCGCCAGCAAGGGAGACAGGGACAATCGGCCCCAGCATTTT.

The chain has TRBV27 and TRBJ2-1; the match to TRBD2 covers 11 bases. The trim removed 5 bases at V and 4 bases at J, leaving 7 bases unmatched. CDR3 length: 16 amino acids. Germline V gene data show CDR1 as MNHEY and CDR2 as SMNVEV (reference sequence). CDR3 nucleotide sequence: TGTGCCAGCAGTGCCAGACTAGCGGGATTTTACAATGAGCAGTTCTTC. It is translated as CASSARLAGFYNEQFF.

The chain recombines TRBV19 with TRBJ2-1; 13 bases match TRBD2. Germline V lookup: CDR1 LNHDA, CDR2 SQIVND (reference sequence). CDR3 size: 16 residues. Trimming took 9 bases from V and 0 from J; bases not matched to a gene: 5. The CDR3: CASGRTSGSSYNEQFF. The CDR3 DNA reads TGTGCCAGCGGAAGGACTAGCGGGAGCTCCTACAATGAGCAGTTCTTC.

This chain connects TRBV11-1 to TRBJ1-1, with D unresolved. In germline, CDR1 is SGHAT, CDR2 FQDESV (reference sequence). The CDR3 length is 15 residues. The V gene lost 1 base and the J gene lost 2 bases, with 11 bases spanning the gap. CDR3 in DNA: TGTGCCAGCAGCTTAGACCGGGGAAGTAACACTGAAGCTTTCTTT. Translating it yields CASSLDRGSNTEAFF. Using reference TRBV11-1 and TRBJ1-1 for the parts outside the CDR3, the full variable domain is EAEVAQSPRYKITEKSQAVAFWCDPISGHATLYWYRQILGQGPELLVQFQDESVVDDSQLPKDRFSAERLKGVDSTLKIQPAELGDSAMYLCASSLDRGSNTEAFFGQGTRLTVV.

The V call is TRBV7-2, the J call TRBJ2-3; D may correspond to TRBD1 or TRBD2 (5 bases each). The CDR3 runs 14 residues. Germline V gives CDR1 SGHTA, CDR2 FQGNSA. V dropped 1 base and J dropped 2 bases, with 7 bases sitting between them. CDR3 coding DNA: TGTGCCAGCAGCTTAGGGGACGACACAGATACGCAGTATTTT. Its translation: CASSLGDDTDTQYF. Full variable domain (remainder filled in from reference TRBV7-2 and TRBJ2-3): GAGVSQSPSNKVTEKGKDVELRCDPISGHTALYWYRQSLGQGLEFLIYFQGNSAPDKSGLPSDRFSAERTGGSVSTLTIQRTQQEDSAVYLCASSLGDDTDTQYFGPGTRLTVL.